A single sample gave rise to the 2 T cell receptor beta chains below, sequenced in a study of blood T cell repertoires in COVID-19. TCRdb's table, derived via immunoSEQ multiplex PCR, lists solely in-frame clones and lacks some. The sample shows over 100,000 clones, around 86% of them seen only once. What was sequenced was peripheral blood. These TCRs come from a man aged 70 or older with acute or convalescent COVID-19.

The chain employs TRBV2 and TRBJ2-1; 14 bases fit TRBD2. CDR3 length equals 17 residues. The germline V gene has CDR1 SNHLY and CDR2 FYNNEI. Trimming removed 0 bases from V and 5 bases from J; junction bases left unmatched: 3. CDR3 DNA sequence: TGTGCCAGCAGTGAAGCGCGGACTAGCGGGAGGAACAATGAGCAGTTCTTC. Residues: CASSEARTSGRNNEQFF.

The chain has TRBV5-1 and TRBJ2-7; the D gene is possibly TRBD2 (5 bases). CDR3 size: 15 residues. Germline CDR1 SGHRS, CDR2 YFSETQ. V was trimmed by 3 bases and J by 5 bases, leaving 18 bases between them. CDR3 nucleotides: TGCGCCAGCAGCTCGTTCAGCGGAAACACCCACGAGCAGTACTTC. It translates to CASSSFSGNTHEQYF.